These 21 T cell receptor beta chains were all obtained from the same sample, sequenced in a study of blood T cell repertoires in COVID-19. Assay used: immunoSEQ multiplex PCR; TCRdb lists only in-frame clones, some missing. The sample yields 310,000 or so clones, approximately 90% seen once. Sequencing used PBMCs or T cells enriched from blood (not recorded which). The receptors here all came from a woman in her thirties or forties who had recovered from COVID-19.

In its sample, this clone was seen once. This chain connects TRBV28 to TRBJ1-5, with a tentative D call TRBD1 (5 bases). The CDR3 is 13 amino acids. Trimming took off 3 bases at V and 7 bases at J, with 10 bases between the two ends. Germline V gene sequence: CDR1 MDHEN, CDR2 SYDVKM. CDR3 in amino acids: CASSFQGGQPQHF. CDR3 coding DNA: TGTGCCAGCAGTTTCCAGGGTGGACAGCCCCAGCATTTT.

V is TRBV7-6 and J is TRBJ2-7; 15 positions agree with TRBD2. This CDR3 contains 16 residues. Germline V gives CDR1 SGHVS, CDR2 FNYEAQ. Losses at the gene ends were 3 bases for V and 5 bases for J; bases not matched to a gene: 5. CDR3 residues: CASSFGTSGRLDEQYF. CDR3 sequence (DNA): TGTGCCAGCAGCTTTGGGACTAGCGGGAGGCTCGACGAGCAGTACTTC. Full variable domain (missing parts from reference TRBV7-6 and TRBJ2-7): GAGVSQSPRYKVTKRGQDVALRCDPISGHVSLYWYRQALGQGPEFLTYFNYEAQQDKSGLPNDRFSAERPEGSISTLTIQRTEQRDSAMYRCASSFGTSGRLDEQYFGPGTRLTVT.

The rearrangement joins TRBV11-2 to TRBJ2-7, with 9 bases fitting TRBD2. This CDR3 is 17 amino acids long. Germline-derived CDR1 and CDR2 are SGHAT and FQNNGV. V dropped 5 bases and J dropped 2; count of bases not matched to a gene: 13. CDR3 coding DNA: TGTGCCAGCAGCCCAAGCCCGGGGGGACTAGCAACCTACGAGCAGTACTTC. Its translation: CASSPSPGGLATYEQYF.

This chain joins TRBV5-1 and TRBJ2-1, with D perhaps TRBD2 (6 bases). V was clipped by 6 bases and J by 3 bases, with 16 bases between them. CDR1 SGHRS and CDR2 YFSETQ come from the germline V gene. CDR3 length: 15 amino acids. CDR3 protein: CASTQEAGLYNEQFF. CDR3 in DNA: TGCGCCAGCACTCAGGAGGCGGGGCTCTACAATGAGCAGTTCTTC.

To note about this clone: Germline and junction disagree at one end, which may indicate a read error. The gene calls are TRBV7-7 and TRBJ2-1; 9 bases match TRBD2. In germline, CDR1 is SSHAT, CDR2 FNYEAQ (reference sequence). CDR3 length equals 16 residues. The CDR3 bases are TGTGCTAGCAGCTTAGAGGCGGGAGGGCCTGGCGGTGAGCAGTTCTTC. Its protein product is CASSLEAGGPGGEQFF.

V usage is TRBV24-1 and J usage is TRBJ1-6; D gene uncertain. The CDR3 runs to 15 residues. V was clipped by 2 bases and J by 7 bases, with 11 bases between them. CDR1 and CDR2 (germline): KGHDR, SFDVKD. The CDR3 loop is CATSDSRKPNSPLHF. Here the CDR3 DNA reads TGTGCCACCAGTGATTCCAGGAAACCCAATTCACCCCTCCACTTT.

The chain recombines TRBV7-2 with TRBJ2-7, with D perhaps matching TRBD2 (7 bases). Trimming removed 1 base at V and 6 bases at J, with 19 bases between. Germline V gene data show CDR1 as SGHTA and CDR2 as FQGNSA. CDR3 length: 16 residues. CDR3 protein: CASSLDRGARLGEQYF. The DNA for the CDR3 is TGTGCCAGCAGCTTAGATCGGGGGGCGCGGTTGGGCGAGCAGTACTTC.

The chain is built from TRBV2 and TRBJ2-7, with 8 bases matching TRBD2. CDR3 length: 14 amino acids. Looked up from germline, CDR1 is SNHLY and CDR2 is FYNNEI. With V trimmed by 4 bases and J by 4 bases, 6 bases remained unmatched. The CDR3 protein is CASSVGTSHYEQYF. The CDR3 DNA reads as TGTGCCAGCAGTGTGGGGACTAGTCATTACGAGCAGTACTTC.

The CDR3 sequence: CASSSGQSDTGELFF. CDR3 nucleotides: TGTGCCTCCTCGTCGGGACAGTCCGACACCGGGGAGCTGTTTTTT. The genes are TRBV10-3 and TRBJ2-2; TRBD1 agrees at 7 bases. The CDR3 contains 15 residues. Per the germline V gene, CDR1 is ENHRY and CDR2 is SYGVKD. J lost 3 bases, V lost 11 bases, and 12 bases had no gene match.

This clone was recorded once. In DNA, the CDR3 is TGTGCCAGCAGCTACCGAGCGGGAGTGGCCTACGAGCAGTACTTC. Amino acids: CASSYRAGVAYEQYF. The J gene is TRBJ2-7, the V gene TRBV5-4; 8 nucleotides match TRBD2. CDR1 is SGHNT and CDR2 is YYREEE in the germline V gene (reference sequence). This CDR3 region has 15 residues. Germline trimming cut 3 bases from V and 2 bases from J; bases unmatched to any gene: 7. The whole variable domain, filled in from reference TRBV5-4 and TRBJ2-7, reads ETGVTQSPTHLIKTRGQQVTLRCSSQSGHNTVSWYQQALGQGPQFIFQYYREEENGRGNFPPRFSGLQFPNYSSELNVNALELDDSALYLCASSYRAGVAYEQYFGPGTRLTVT.

This clone was counted only a few times. The V and J genes are TRBV7-9 and TRBJ2-5; the D is unclear. Trimming removed 5 bases from V and 5 bases from J, with 6 bases in between. Germline assignment: CDR1 SEHNR and CDR2 FQNEAQ (reference sequence). The CDR3 is 11 residues long. Here the CDR3 reads CASSPSETQYF. The CDR3 nucleotides read TGTGCCAGCAGCCCCTCGGAGACCCAGTACTTC.

The chain recombines TRBV7-3 with TRBJ2-2, with no clear D. Germline V CDR1 and CDR2: SGHTA, FQGTGA. The CDR3 totals 13 residues. Trimming stripped 2 bases from V and 6 bases from J, with 7 bases between. Here the CDR3 reads CASSLSVAGELFF. DNA for the CDR3: TGTGCCAGCAGCTTATCGGTTGCCGGGGAGCTGTTTTTT.

CDR3 region: CAWSKGGSATQYF. DNA of the CDR3: TGTGCCTGGAGTAAGGGCGGGAGCGCTACCCAGTACTTC. V gene TRBV30 combines with J gene TRBJ2-5; 7 nucleotides line up with TRBD2. Germline CDR1 GTSNPN, CDR2 SVGIG (reference sequence). The CDR3 has 13 amino acids. Trimming took 2 bases from V and 8 from J; bases not matched to a gene: 8.

The genes are TRBV27 and TRBJ2-5, with 14 bases fitting TRBD2. Germline loops: CDR1 MNHEY, CDR2 SMNVEV (reference sequence). The trim removed 6 bases at V and 4 bases at J, leaving 7 bases unmatched. The CDR3 sequence is 16 residues long. The CDR3 protein is CASSEGLAGGGETQYF. The CDR3 DNA sequence: TGTGCCAGCAGCGAAGGACTAGCGGGAGGCGGAGAGACCCAGTACTTC.

The chain recombines TRBV7-2 with TRBJ2-3; the D gene is possibly TRBD1 (5 bases). The germline CDR1 and CDR2 sequences are SGHTA and FQGNSA. CDR3 size: 13 residues. Trimming left V 2 bases short and J 3 bases short, with 6 bases between. CDR3 sequence reads: CASSLPGTDTQYF. DNA for the CDR3: TGTGCCAGCAGCTTACCAGGGACAGATACGCAGTATTTT.

The J gene is TRBJ1-6, the V gene TRBV5-6, with TRBD1 matching over 11 bases. CDR1 is SGHDT and CDR2 is YYEEEE in the germline V gene. Trimming cost V 3 bases and J 9 bases; bases outside gene matches: 11. This CDR3 region has 17 residues. The CDR3 reads CASSWIRDRGSISPLHF. CDR3 nucleotide sequence: TGTGCCAGCAGCTGGATCCGGGACAGGGGGAGCATTTCACCCCTCCACTTT.

This chain joins TRBV4-2 and TRBJ1-4, with 11 bases that match TRBD1. The CDR3 totals 16 residues. V lost 1 base, J lost 7 bases, and 5 bases stayed unmatched. Germline CDR1 and CDR2: LGHNA and YNFKEQ. CDR3 sequence reads: CASSQGGQGAPEKLFF. CDR3 nucleotides: TGTGCCAGCAGCCAAGGAGGACAGGGGGCGCCTGAAAAACTGTTTTTT.

The chain links TRBV30 to TRBJ2-2; D might be TRBD2 (6 bases). This CDR3 spans 13 amino acids. V dropped 4 bases and J dropped 7 bases, with 13 bases sitting between them. CDR1 is GTSNPN, CDR2 SVGIG, per germline (reference sequence). The CDR3 spells CAWTRLGVGELFF. Here the CDR3 DNA reads TGTGCCTGGACCAGACTAGGGGTCGGGGAGCTGTTTTTT. Supplemented by reference TRBV30 and TRBJ2-2, the full variable domain reads SQTIHQWPATLVQPVGSPLSLECTVEGTSNPNLYWYRQAAGRGLQLLFYSVGIGQISSEVPQNLSASRPQDRQFILSSKKLLLSDSGFYLCAWTRLGVGELFFGEGSRLTVL.

The genes are TRBV7-2 and TRBJ2-7, with 8 bases matching TRBD1. Germline trimming cut 5 bases from V and 4 bases from J; bases unmatched to any gene: 10. This CDR3 comprises 15 residues. CDR1 SGHTA and CDR2 FQGNSA come from the germline V gene. CDR3 in DNA: TGTGCCAGCAGCCTACAGGGGGGAGCTACATACGAGCAGTACTTC. Amino acids: CASSLQGGATYEQYF.

The V call is TRBV24-1, the J call TRBJ2-5; TRBD1 matches at 10 bases. This CDR3 region has 15 residues. Looked up from germline, CDR1 is KGHDR and CDR2 is SFDVKD. V lost 4 bases to trimming and J lost 4 bases; unmatched junction nucleotides: 5. CDR3 protein: CATSDWDRGGETQYF. CDR3 DNA: TGTGCCACCAGTGACTGGGACAGGGGAGGAGAGACCCAGTACTTC.

The J gene is TRBJ2-3, the V gene TRBV30; 7 bases match TRBD1. The junction had 10 bases not matched to a gene; V was cut back by 4 bases and J by 3 bases. From germline, CDR1 is GTSNPN and CDR2 SVGIG (reference sequence). The CDR3 loop spans 15 amino acids. Written as DNA, the CDR3 is TGTGCCTGGACTGTACGACAGGGATCGACAGATACGCAGTATTTT. Translating gives CAWTVRQGSTDTQYF. Full variable domain (outside the CDR3, taken from reference TRBV30 and TRBJ2-3): SQTIHQWPATLVQPVGSPLSLECTVEGTSNPNLYWYRQAAGRGLQLLFYSVGIGQISSEVPQNLSASRPQDRQFILSSKKLLLSDSGFYLCAWTVRQGSTDTQYFGPGTRLTVL.